In its sample, the clone carrying this T cell receptor (beta chain) was seen a few times. The antigen is not known. Amplification of TCR beta CDR3 regions used RNA as the template. First-round RT-PCR of the TCR CDR3 relied on the HTBI primer set. TCRdb called the multiplex PCR reads again in MiXCR, with one record for every CDR3 protein. Here the sample spans hundreds of thousands of distinct CDR3 sequences, nearly 45% being singletons. The sample comes from a study of T cells in Graves' hyperthyroidism and ophthalmopathy. General observations from the study: Stable hyperthyroidism was separated from ophthalmopathy by a model based on 13 V-J features. Among thyroid clonotypes expanded above 0.001, most also appeared in blood.

Trimming removed 2 bases from V and 0 bases from J, with 15 bases in between. The CDR3 totals 16 residues. Germline V lookup: CDR1 SGHRS, CDR2 YFSETQ. Any patient presenting with uncontrolled infection, other autoimmune disease, pregnancy or lactation was left out. Clinical symptoms, serum thyroxine, TRAb, thyroid ultrasound and orbital computed tomography established diagnosis. The TCR sequence derives from an adult man with Graves' disease, either hyperthyroidism or ophthalmopathy (not recorded which). The material sequenced was peripheral blood or thyroid tissue (not recorded which). The V and J genes are TRBV5-1 and TRBJ2-7; tentatively, D is TRBD1 (5 bases). CDR3: CASSLSPDTSSYEQYF. Written as DNA, the CDR3 is TGCGCCAGCAGCTTATCACCGGACACAAGCTCCTACGAGCAGTACTTC.